This passage covers 3 T cell receptor beta chains from one sample sequenced in a study of T cells in Graves' hyperthyroidism and ophthalmopathy. There were TCR beta CDR3 regions amplified from RNA transcripts. The HTBI set primed first-round TCR CDR3 RT-PCR. In TCRdb, the multiplex PCR reads were re-called with MiXCR into one record per CDR3 protein. The table has 150,000 to 200,000 distinct CDR3 sequences, 9.4% seen once. The sequenced material came from blood. The origin of the receptors is a woman between 18 and 29 years old with Graves' hyperthyroidism that later progressed to Graves' ophthalmopathy.

This clonotype has a count of ten or more. V gene TRBV7-9 combines with J gene TRBJ1-5, with a weak D call TRBD1 (5 bases). This CDR3 contains 14 residues. Germline CDR1 reads SEHNR; CDR2 reads FQNEAQ (reference sequence). V dropped 4 bases and J dropped 5 bases, with 12 bases sitting between them. The CDR3 DNA follows: TGTGCCAGCAGCTCGCAGGGTTACGATCAGCCCCAGCATTTT. This sequence encodes CASSSQGYDQPQHF.

Ten or more counts support this clonotype. The CDR3 loop is CASSLPGLAGGPVSDTQYF. The CDR3 DNA sequence: TGTGCCAGCAGCTTACCAGGACTAGCGGGAGGGCCCGTCTCAGATACGCAGTATTTT. The chain couples TRBV11-2 to TRBJ2-3; 15 bases fit TRBD2. CDR3 length: 19 residues. The junction had 10 bases not matched to a gene; V was cut back by 2 bases and J by 4 bases. Germline V gene sequence: CDR1 SGHAT, CDR2 FQNNGV.

At least ten counts were recorded for this clonotype. J is TRBJ1-2 and V is TRBV7-8; a weak D match, TRBD1 (5 bases). The CDR3 has 15 amino acids. V gave up 1 base and J gave up 7 bases, with 16 bases separating them. Germline V gene data show CDR1 as SGHVS and CDR2 as FQNEAQ. CDR3 sequence: CASSLGRTGLGGYTF. Here the CDR3 DNA reads TGTGCCAGCAGCTTAGGACGAACAGGCTTGGGTGGCTACACCTTC.